The 8 T cell receptor beta chains below all came from one sample that was sequenced in a study of blood T cell repertoires in COVID-19. TCRdb's copy holds only in-frame clones and misses some; the assay was immunoSEQ multiplex PCR. This repertoire shows approximately 190,000 clones, about four fifths found once; its top ten account for roughly 5.3%. Sequenced sample: peripheral blood. The receptors were gathered from a woman between 70 and 85 years old with active or convalescent COVID-19.

The genes are TRBV5-1 and TRBJ2-1, with a tentative D call TRBD2 (6 bases). CDR1 and CDR2 (germline): SGHRS, YFSETQ. Trimming pared 0 bases from V and 2 bases from J, leaving 9 bases between. This CDR3 has 15 amino acids. The CDR3 loop is CASSLVRGTYNEQFF. The CDR3 DNA reads as TGCGCCAGCAGCTTGGTGCGGGGAACCTACAATGAGCAGTTCTTC.

The chain has TRBV5-1 and TRBJ1-1; D gene ambiguous. The V gene lost 5 bases and the J gene lost 3 bases, with 11 bases spanning the gap. This CDR3 contains 13 residues. Germline-derived CDR1 and CDR2 are SGHRS and YFSETQ. The DNA of the CDR3 is TGCGCCAGCAGTGGGCAGTCATACACTGAAGCTTTCTTT. Its protein product is CASSGQSYTEAFF.

The chain couples TRBV7-9 to TRBJ2-7; 13 positions agree with TRBD2. Germline CDR1 is SEHNR and CDR2 is FQNEAQ (reference sequence). CDR3 length equals 17 residues. The junction had 14 bases not matched to a gene; V was cut back by 5 bases and J by 7 bases. The CDR3 DNA sequence: TGTGCCAGCAGCCCGCGAGGGACTAGCGGGGCGAGGGGGGAGCAGTACTTC. Residues: CASSPRGTSGARGEQYF.

The chain links TRBV14 to TRBJ2-7; 8 bases map to TRBD1. CDR3 length: 18 residues. Looked up from germline, CDR1 is SGHDN and CDR2 is FVKESK. Trimming cost V 4 bases and J 0 bases; bases outside gene matches: 14. CDR3 in DNA: TGTGCCAGCAGCCCCGTGAGACAGGGGAAAATTAGCTCCTACGAGCAGTACTTC. It yields the protein CASSPVRQGKISSYEQYF.

The J gene is TRBJ2-5, the V gene TRBV9, with TRBD2 identical over 7 bases. The CDR3 is 15 residues long. J was trimmed by 3 bases and V by 3 bases; bases with no gene match: 8. Germline CDR1 is SGDLS and CDR2 is YYNGEE. CDR3 loop: CASSAQRGIEETQYF. As DNA, the CDR3 is TGTGCCAGCAGCGCCCAGCGGGGCATCGAAGAGACCCAGTACTTC. Full variable domain (missing parts from reference TRBV9 and TRBJ2-5): DSGVTQTPKHLITATGQRVTLRCSPRSGDLSVYWYQQSLDQGLQFLIQYYNGEERAKGNILERFSAQQFPDLHSELNLSSLELGDSALYFCASSAQRGIEETQYFGPGTRLLVL.

The chain employs TRBV7-9 and TRBJ2-3, with TRBD2 matching over 13 bases. V lost 4 bases to trimming and J lost 3 bases; unmatched junction nucleotides: 1. Looked up from germline, CDR1 is SEHNR and CDR2 is FQNEAQ (reference sequence). The CDR3 consists of 15 residues. The CDR3 sequence is CASSSTSGRTDTQYF. The CDR3, as DNA: TGTGCCAGCAGCTCGACTAGCGGGAGGACAGATACGCAGTATTTT.

This chain joins TRBV9 and TRBJ1-2; D not resolved. CDR3 length: 16 residues. V was shortened by 6 bases and J by 2 bases, with 20 bases between the two germline ends. The germline V gene has CDR1 SGDLS and CDR2 YYNGEE. CDR3: CASTPFSPRGNYGYTF. The CDR3 DNA sequence: TGTGCCAGCACCCCCTTCTCACCCCGAGGGAACTATGGCTACACCTTC.

The gene calls are TRBV28 and TRBJ2-3, with TRBD1 matching over 8 bases. V lost 5 bases and J lost 2; bases outside the gene matches: 12. Per the germline V gene, CDR1 is MDHEN and CDR2 is SYDVKM. This CDR3 comprises 17 residues. The CDR3 DNA reads TGTGCCAGCAGTCCGCGACAGGGGCGGCCTTTCACAGATACGCAGTATTTT. Encoded protein: CASSPRQGRPFTDTQYF.